This T cell receptor (beta chain) was recovered during a study of control samples from healthy donors and cancer patients. The assay was immunoSEQ multiplex PCR, and TCRdb's table has in-frame clones only and misses some. The table includes over 150,000 clones, more than 90% detected once. In germline, CDR1 is SGDLS, CDR2 YYNGEE. V shed 3 bases, J shed 4 bases, and the junction held 15 bases outside the gene matches. CDR3 length: 17 residues. The sequencing sample was made of blood. This sequence originates from a woman aged 35 to 49 in good health. The chain is built from TRBV9 and TRBJ1-1; 7 bases are shared with TRBD1. CDR3 loop: CASSGPYTGVGGTEAFF. The CDR3 DNA follows: TGTGCCAGCAGCGGACCGTACACAGGGGTGGGGGGCACTGAAGCTTTCTTT.